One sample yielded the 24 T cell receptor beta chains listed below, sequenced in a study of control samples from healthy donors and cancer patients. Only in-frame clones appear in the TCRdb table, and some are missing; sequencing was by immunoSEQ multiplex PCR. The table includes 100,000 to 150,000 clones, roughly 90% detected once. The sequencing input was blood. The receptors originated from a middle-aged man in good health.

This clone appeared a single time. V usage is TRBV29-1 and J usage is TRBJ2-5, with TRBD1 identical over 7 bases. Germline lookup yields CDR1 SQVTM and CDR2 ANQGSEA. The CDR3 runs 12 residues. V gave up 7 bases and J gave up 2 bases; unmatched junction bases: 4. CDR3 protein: CSARQGQETQYF. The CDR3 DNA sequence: TGCAGCGCCAGACAGGGTCAAGAGACCCAGTACTTC.

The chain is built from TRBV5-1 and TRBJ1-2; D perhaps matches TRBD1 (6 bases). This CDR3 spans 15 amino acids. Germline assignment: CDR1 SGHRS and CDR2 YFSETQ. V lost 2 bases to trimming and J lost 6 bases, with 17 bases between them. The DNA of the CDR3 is TGCGCCAGCAGCTTAGAAACAGTGGGGGCGCATGGCTACACCTTC. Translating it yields CASSLETVGAHGYTF.

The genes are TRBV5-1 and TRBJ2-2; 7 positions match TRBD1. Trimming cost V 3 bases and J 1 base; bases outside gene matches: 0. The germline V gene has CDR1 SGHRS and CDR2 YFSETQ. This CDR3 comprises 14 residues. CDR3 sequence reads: CASSYRGNTGELFF. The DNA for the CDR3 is TGCGCCAGCAGCTACAGGGGGAACACCGGGGAGCTGTTTTTT.

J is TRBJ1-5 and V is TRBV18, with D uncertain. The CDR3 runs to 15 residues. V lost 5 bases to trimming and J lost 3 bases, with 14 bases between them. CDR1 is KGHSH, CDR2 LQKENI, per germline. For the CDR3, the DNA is TGTGCCAGCTCAACGGGAACCCTGTTCAATCAGCCCCAGCATTTT. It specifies CASSTGTLFNQPQHF. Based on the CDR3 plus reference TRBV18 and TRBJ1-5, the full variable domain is NAGVMQNPRHLVRRRGQEARLRCSPMKGHSHVYWYRQLPEEGLKFMVYLQKENIIDESGMPKERFSAEFPKEGPSILRIQQVVRGDSAAYFCASSTGTLFNQPQHFGDGTRLSIL.

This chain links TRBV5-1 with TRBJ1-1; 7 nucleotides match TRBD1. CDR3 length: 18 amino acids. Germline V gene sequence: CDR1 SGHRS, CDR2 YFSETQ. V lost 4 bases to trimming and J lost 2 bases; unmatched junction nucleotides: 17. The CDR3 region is CASSPSRQGTGPNTEAFF. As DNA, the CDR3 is TGCGCCAGCAGCCCCAGCCGACAGGGAACGGGACCTAACACTGAAGCTTTCTTT.

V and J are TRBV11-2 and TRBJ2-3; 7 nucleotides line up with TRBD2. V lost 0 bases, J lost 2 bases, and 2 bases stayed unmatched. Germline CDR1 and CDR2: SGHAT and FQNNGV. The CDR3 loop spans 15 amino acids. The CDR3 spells CASSLDGGVTDTQYF. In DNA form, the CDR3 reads TGTGCCAGCAGCTTAGATGGGGGGGTCACAGATACGCAGTATTTT. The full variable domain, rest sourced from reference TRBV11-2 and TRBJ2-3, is EAGVAQSPRYKIIEKRQSVAFWCNPISGHATLYWYQQILGQGPKLLIQFQNNGVVDDSQLPKDRFSAERLKGVDSTLKIQPAKLEDSAVYLCASSLDGGVTDTQYFGPGTRLTVL.

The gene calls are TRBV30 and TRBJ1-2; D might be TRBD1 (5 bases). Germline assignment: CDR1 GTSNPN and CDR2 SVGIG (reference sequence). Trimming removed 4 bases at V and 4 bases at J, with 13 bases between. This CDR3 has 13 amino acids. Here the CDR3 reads CAWNGGVGYGYTF. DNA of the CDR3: TGTGCCTGGAATGGGGGGGTTGGCTATGGCTACACCTTC.

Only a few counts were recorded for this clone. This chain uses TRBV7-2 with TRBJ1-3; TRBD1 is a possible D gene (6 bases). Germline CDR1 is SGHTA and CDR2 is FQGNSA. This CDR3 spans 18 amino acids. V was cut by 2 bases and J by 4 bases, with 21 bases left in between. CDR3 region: CASSLTPTRTAVGNTIYF. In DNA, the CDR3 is TGTGCCAGCAGCTTAACCCCGACCCGGACAGCCGTAGGAAACACCATATATTTT.

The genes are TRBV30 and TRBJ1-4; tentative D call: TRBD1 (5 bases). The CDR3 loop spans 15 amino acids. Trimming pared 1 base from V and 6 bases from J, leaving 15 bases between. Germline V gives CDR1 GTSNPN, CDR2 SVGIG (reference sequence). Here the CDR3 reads CAWSAQGQGDEKLFF. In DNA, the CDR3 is TGTGCCTGGAGTGCCCAGGGCCAGGGCGATGAAAAACTGTTTTTT.

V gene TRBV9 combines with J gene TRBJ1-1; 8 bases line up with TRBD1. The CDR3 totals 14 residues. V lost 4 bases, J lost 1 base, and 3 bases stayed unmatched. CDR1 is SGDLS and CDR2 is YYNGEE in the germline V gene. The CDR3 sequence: CASSTQGGNTEAFF. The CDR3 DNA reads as TGTGCCAGCAGCACACAGGGGGGGAACACTGAAGCTTTCTTT.

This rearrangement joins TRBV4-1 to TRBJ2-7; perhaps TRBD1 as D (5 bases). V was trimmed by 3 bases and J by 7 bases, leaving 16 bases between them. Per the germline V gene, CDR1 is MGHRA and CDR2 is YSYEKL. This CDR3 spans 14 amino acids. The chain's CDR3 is CASSQIGHPGEQYF. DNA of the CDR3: TGCGCCAGCAGCCAGATAGGACACCCCGGGGAGCAGTACTTC.

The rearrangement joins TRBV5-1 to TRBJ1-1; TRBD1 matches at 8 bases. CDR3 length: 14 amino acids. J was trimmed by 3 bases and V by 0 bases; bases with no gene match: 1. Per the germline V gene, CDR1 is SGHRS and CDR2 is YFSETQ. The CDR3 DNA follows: TGCGCCAGCAGCTTGGACAGGGGGTACACTGAAGCTTTCTTT. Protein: CASSLDRGYTEAFF.

CDR3 DNA sequence: TGTGCCAGCAGCTTGGCGGGGAATCAGCCCCAGCATTTT. Translated, it gives CASSLAGNQPQHF. This chain connects TRBV5-6 to TRBJ1-5; D not resolved. The CDR3 sequence is 13 residues long. Trimming removed 0 bases from V and 4 bases from J, with 5 bases in between. CDR1 and CDR2 (germline): SGHDT, YYEEEE.

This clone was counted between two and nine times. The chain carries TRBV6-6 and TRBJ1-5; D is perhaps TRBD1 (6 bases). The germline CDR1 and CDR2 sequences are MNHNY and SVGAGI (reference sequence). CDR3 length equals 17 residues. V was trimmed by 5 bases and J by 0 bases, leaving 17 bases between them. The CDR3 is CASSPRWTAYSNQPQHF. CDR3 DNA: TGTGCCAGCAGTCCCAGGTGGACAGCGTATAGCAATCAGCCCCAGCATTTT.

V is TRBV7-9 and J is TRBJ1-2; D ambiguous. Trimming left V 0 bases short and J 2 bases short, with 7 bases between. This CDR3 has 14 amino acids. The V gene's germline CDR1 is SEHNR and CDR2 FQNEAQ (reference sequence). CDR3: CASSLAAGNYGYTF. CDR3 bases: TGTGCCAGCAGCTTAGCGGCGGGGAACTATGGCTACACCTTC.

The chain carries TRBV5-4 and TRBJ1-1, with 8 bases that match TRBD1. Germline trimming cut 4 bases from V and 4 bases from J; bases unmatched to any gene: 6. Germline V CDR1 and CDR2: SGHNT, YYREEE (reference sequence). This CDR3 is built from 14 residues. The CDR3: CASSQDRGSTEAFF. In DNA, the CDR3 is TGTGCCAGCAGCCAAGACAGGGGAAGCACTGAAGCTTTCTTT.

CDR3 nucleotides: TGTGCCAGCAGTGAACTCCAGGAGGGCTATGGCTACACCTTC. Encoded protein: CASSELQEGYGYTF. The chain links TRBV2 to TRBJ1-2; D remains ambiguous. The germline gives CDR1 SNHLY, CDR2 FYNNEI. V lost 2 bases, J lost 4 bases, and 11 bases lay in between. This CDR3 spans 14 amino acids.

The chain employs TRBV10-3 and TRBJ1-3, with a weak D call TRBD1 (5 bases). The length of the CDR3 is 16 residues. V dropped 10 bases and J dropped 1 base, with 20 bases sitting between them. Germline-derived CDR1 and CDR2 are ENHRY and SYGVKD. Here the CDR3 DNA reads TGTGCCACCACCCCGCAGGGTTTTTCTTCTGGAAACACCATATATTTT. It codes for CATTPQGFSSGNTIYF.

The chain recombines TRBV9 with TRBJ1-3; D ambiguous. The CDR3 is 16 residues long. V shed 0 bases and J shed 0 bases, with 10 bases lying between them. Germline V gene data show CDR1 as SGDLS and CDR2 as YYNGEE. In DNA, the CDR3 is TGTGCCAGCAGCGTAGGTGGCAGAGTCTCTGGAAACACCATATATTTT. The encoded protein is CASSVGGRVSGNTIYF.

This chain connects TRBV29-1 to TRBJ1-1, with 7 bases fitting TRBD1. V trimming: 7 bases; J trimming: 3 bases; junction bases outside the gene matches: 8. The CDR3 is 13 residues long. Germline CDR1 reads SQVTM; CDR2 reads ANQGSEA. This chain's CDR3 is CSARQGLDTEAFF. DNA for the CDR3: TGCAGCGCCCGACAGGGCCTGGACACTGAAGCTTTCTTT.

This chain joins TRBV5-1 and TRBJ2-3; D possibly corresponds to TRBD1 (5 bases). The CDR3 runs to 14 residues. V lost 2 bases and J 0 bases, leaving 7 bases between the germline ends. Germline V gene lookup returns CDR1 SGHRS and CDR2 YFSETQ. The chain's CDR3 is CASSFDSSTDTQYF. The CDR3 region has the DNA TGCGCCAGCAGCTTCGACAGCAGCACAGATACGCAGTATTTT.

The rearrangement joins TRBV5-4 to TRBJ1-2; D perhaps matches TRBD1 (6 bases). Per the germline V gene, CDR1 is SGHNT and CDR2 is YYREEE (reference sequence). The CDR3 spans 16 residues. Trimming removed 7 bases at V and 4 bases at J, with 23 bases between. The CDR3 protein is CASHEGGQGGLYGYTF. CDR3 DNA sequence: TGTGCCAGCCACGAGGGGGGCCAGGGCGGTCTCTATGGCTACACCTTC.

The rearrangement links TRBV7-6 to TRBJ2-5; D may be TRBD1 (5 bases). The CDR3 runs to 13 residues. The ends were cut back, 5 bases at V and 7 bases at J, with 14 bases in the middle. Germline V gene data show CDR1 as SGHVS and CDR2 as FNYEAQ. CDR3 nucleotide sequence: TGTGCCAGCAGCCAGGGATCCCGAGGGACCCAGTACTTC. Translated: CASSQGSRGTQYF.

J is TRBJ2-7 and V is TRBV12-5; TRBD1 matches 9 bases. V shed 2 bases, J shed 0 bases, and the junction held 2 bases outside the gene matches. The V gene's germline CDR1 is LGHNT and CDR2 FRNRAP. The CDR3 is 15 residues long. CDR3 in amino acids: CASGLNRGLSYEQYF. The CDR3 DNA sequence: TGTGCTAGTGGTTTGAACAGGGGGCTCTCCTACGAGCAGTACTTC.